The rows below give T cell receptor beta chains drawn from one sample of a study of T cells in Graves' hyperthyroidism and ophthalmopathy. Each CDR3 protein is one row after TCRdb ran MiXCR on the multiplex PCR reads. This sample yields around 430,000 distinct CDR3 sequences, of which 14% to 15% are seen a single time; about 33% belongs to the top ten. Sequencing used blood. Receptors were obtained from a woman in her 30s with Graves' hyperthyroidism. The CDR3 runs from the conserved cysteine through the conserved F or W. D genes are given only for firm matches. Size tells how often a clone was seen (once, few, many) or the class of an expanded clone, and some rows leave it out.

TRBV6-1	TRBJ1-2	many	TRBD1	CASSDWGQALYGYTF	TGTGCCAGCAGTGATTGGGGACAGGCTCTCTATGGCTACACCTTC
TRBV3-1	TRBJ2-7	many	TRBD1	CASSHGTGSYEQYF	TGTGCCAGCAGCCATGGGACAGGGTCCTACGAGCAGTACTTC
TRBV5-5	TRBJ2-5	many	TRBD1	CASSRGTAQETQYF	TGTGCCAGCAGCCGAGGGACAGCCCAAGAGACCCAGTACTTC
TRBV11-2	TRBJ2-5	many	NA	CASSWGSGYQETQYF	TGTGCCAGCAGCTGGGGGAGCGGGTACCAAGAGACCCAGTACTTC
TRBV29-1	TRBJ2-5	few	TRBD1	CSVAGQGIETQYF	TGCAGCGTTGCAGGACAGGGTATTGAGACCCAGTACTTC
TRBV7-9	TRBJ2-1	NA	TRBD2	CASSKAGTNYNEQFF	TGTGCCAGCAGTAAGGCCGGGACTAACTACAATGAGCAATTCTTC
TRBV12-3/TRBV12-4	TRBJ2-5	few	NA	CASSLIGTIQETQYF	TGTGCCAGCAGCTTGATTGGGACAATCCAAGAGACCCAGTACTTC
TRBV13	TRBJ2-1	few	TRBD1	CASNSRGPNYNEQFF	TGTGCCAGCAACTCCAGGGGGCCCAACTACAATGAGCAGTTCTTC
TRBV4-1	TRBJ2-5	few	NA	CASSQARGGRSGETQYF	TGCGCCAGCAGCCAAGCCAGGGGGGGGCGGTCAGGAGAGACCCAGTACTTC
TRBV2	TRBJ2-3	NA	NA	CASRKEERDTQYF	TGTGCCAGCAGAAAAGAGGAACGAGATACGCAGTATTTT
TRBV5-1	TRBJ2-3	NA	NA	CASSSAGDGTQYF	TGCGCCAGCAGCTCCGCGGGTGACGGTACGCAGTATTTT
TRBV20-1	TRBJ2-3	many	TRBD2	CSASDGRAWTDTQYF	TGCAGTGCTAGCGACGGGAGGGCCTGGACAGATACGCAGTATTTT
TRBV28	TRBJ1-2	many	NA	CASRPRRLPNYGYTF	TGTGCCAGCCGGCCCCGGCGACTTCCTAACTATGGCTACACCTTC
TRBV15	TRBJ1-1	many	TRBD1	CATSTGTDGEAFF	TGTGCCACCAGCACAGGGACAGACGGTGAAGCTTTCTTT
TRBV10-3	TRBJ2-2	NA	NA	CAMGLPEGELFF	TGTGCCATGGGACTGCCGGAAGGGGAGCTGTTTTTT
TRBV2	TRBJ1-1	many	NA	CASSVYAVEAFF	TGTGCCAGCAGTGTCTACGCGGTTGAAGCTTTCTTT
TRBV12-3/TRBV12-4	TRBJ2-2	many	NA	CASSPRLTSNTGELFF	TGTGCCAGCAGCCCCAGACTAACCTCGAACACCGGGGAGCTGTTTTTT
TRBV20-1	TRBJ1-6	NA	NA	CSATKVGSYNSPLHF	TGCAGTGCTACGAAGGTGGGCTCCTATAATTCACCCCTCCACTTT
TRBV5-1	TRBJ2-7	NA	NA	CASSEGRDYEQYF	TGCGCCAGCAGCGAGGGACGGGACTACGAGCAGTACTTC
TRBV30	TRBJ1-5	many	NA	CAWSAVTADQPQHF	TGTGCCTGGAGTGCTGTGACAGCCGATCAGCCCCAGCATTTT
TRBV11-2	TRBJ2-7	many	TRBD2	CASSLTSGQRVYEQYF	TGTGCCAGCAGCTTGACTAGCGGCCAACGAGTGTACGAGCAGTACTTC
TRBV18	TRBJ2-5	many	NA	CASSPSIEETQYF	TGTGCCAGCTCACCATCCATCGAGGAGACCCAGTACTTC
TRBV2	TRBJ2-6	NA	NA	CASSGTVSGANVLTF	TGTGCCAGCAGTGGGACAGTCTCTGGGGCCAACGTCCTGACTTTC
TRBV20-1	TRBJ2-3	many	NA	CSARLAGTLVRDTQYF	TGCAGTGCACGCCTTGCCGGGACCCTCGTGAGAGATACGCAGTATTTT
TRBV20-1	TRBJ2-3	NA	TRBD2	CSARDPAGVSTDTQYF	TGCAGTGCTAGAGATCCAGCGGGGGTTAGCACAGATACGCAGTATTTT
TRBV5-6	TRBJ2-2	few	TRBD2	CASSFLAGARTGELFF	TGTGCCAGCAGCTTCCTAGCGGGAGCGCGGACCGGGGAGCTGTTTTTT
TRBV4-2	TRBJ2-1	many	TRBD2	CASSRLAVTYNEQFF	TGTGCCAGCAGCAGACTAGCTGTCACCTACAATGAGCAGTTCTTC
TRBV28	TRBJ2-1	NA	NA	CASETGDTYNEQFF	TGTGCCAGCGAGACTGGAGATACCTACAATGAGCAGTTCTTC
TRBV29-1	TRBJ1-2	NA	NA	CSLGGHGYTF	TGCAGCCTGGGGGGCCATGGCTACACCTTC
TRBV12-5	TRBJ1-5	many	NA	CASGSPSPQHF	TGTGCTAGTGGTTCCCCATCGCCCCAGCATTTT
TRBV28	TRBJ1-1	many	NA	CASSLQEGGTEAFF	TGTGCCAGCAGTTTACAGGAGGGGGGCACTGAAGCTTTCTTT
TRBV25-1	TRBJ2-5	few	NA	CASSEYHQETQYF	TGTGCCAGCAGTGAATACCACCAAGAGACCCAGTACTTC
TRBV28	TRBJ2-2	few	NA	CASSSTVRAGELFF	TGTGCCAGCAGTTCGACAGTACGGGCCGGGGAGCTGTTTTTT
TRBV28	TRBJ2-7	many	NA	CASSLFERDYEQYF	TGTGCCAGCAGTTTGTTCGAGAGAGACTACGAGCAGTACTTC
TRBV30	TRBJ1-5	many	NA	CAWSEGVRQPQHF	TGTGCCTGGAGTGAGGGGGTTCGTCAGCCCCAGCATTTT
TRBV24-1	TRBJ2-7	NA	NA	CATSETGSYEQYF	TGTGCCACCAGTGAGACAGGTTCCTACGAGCAGTACTTC
TRBV20-1	TRBJ1-4	many	NA	CSARDGGGTGEKLFF	TGCAGTGCTAGAGATGGTGGAGGGACCGGGGAAAAACTGTTTTTT
TRBV5-1	TRBJ1-1	many	NA	CASSFSGDTEAFF	TGCGCCAGCAGCTTTAGTGGTGACACTGAAGCTTTCTTT
TRBV12-3/TRBV12-4	TRBJ2-3	many	TRBD2	CASSPTLAGISTDTQYF	TGTGCCAGCAGTCCTACGCTAGCGGGAATTAGCACAGATACGCAGTATTTT
TRBV7-9	TRBJ2-7	many	TRBD2	CASSPSSGTYEQYF	TGTGCCAGCAGCCCCTCTAGCGGGACCTACGAGCAGTACTTC
TRBV6-4	TRBJ1-2	many	NA	CASSDFPGYGYTF	TGTGCCAGCAGTGACTTCCCCGGCTATGGCTACACCTTC
TRBV5-8	TRBJ2-1	NA	NA	CASSSGLGKSSYNEQFF	TGTGCCAGCAGCTCCGGCCTTGGCAAAAGCTCCTACAATGAGCAGTTCTTC
TRBV5-1	TRBJ1-2	few	NA	CASSSRTDGIYTF	TGCGCCAGCAGCTCAAGGACAGACGGGATCTACACCTTC
TRBV20-1	TRBJ1-2	once	NA	CSAPNLLLRVDGYTF	TGCAGTGCTCCCAATCTACTACTCCGGGTGGATGGCTACACCTTC